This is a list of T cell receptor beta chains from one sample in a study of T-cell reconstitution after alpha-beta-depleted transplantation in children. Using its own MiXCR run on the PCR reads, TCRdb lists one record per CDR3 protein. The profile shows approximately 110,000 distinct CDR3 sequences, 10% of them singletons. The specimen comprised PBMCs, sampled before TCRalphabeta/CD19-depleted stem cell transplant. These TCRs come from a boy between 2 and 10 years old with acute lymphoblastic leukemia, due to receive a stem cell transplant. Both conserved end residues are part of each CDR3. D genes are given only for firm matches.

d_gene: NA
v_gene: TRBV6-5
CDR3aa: CASGGRGGGNQPQHF

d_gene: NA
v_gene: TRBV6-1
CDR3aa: CASRSTGHINYGYTF

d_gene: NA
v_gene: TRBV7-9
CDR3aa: CASSVSGTKTYEQYF

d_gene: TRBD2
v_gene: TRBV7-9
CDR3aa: CASSSTSGRAETQYF

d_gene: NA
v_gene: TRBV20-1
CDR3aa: CSATRGRPYEQYF

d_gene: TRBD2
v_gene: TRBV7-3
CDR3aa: CASSFGLDNEQFF

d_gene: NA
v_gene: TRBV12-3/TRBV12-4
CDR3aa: CASSLALPRGHNEQFF

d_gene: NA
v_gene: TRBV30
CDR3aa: CAWSEPGTHSGNTIYF

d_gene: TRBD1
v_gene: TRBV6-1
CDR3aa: CASTDNPGTGYEQYF

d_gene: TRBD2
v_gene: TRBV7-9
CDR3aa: CASSLAGVADTQYF

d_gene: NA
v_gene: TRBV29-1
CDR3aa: CSVQAGGTDTQYF

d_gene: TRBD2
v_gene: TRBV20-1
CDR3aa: CSARDLSGSRYEQYF

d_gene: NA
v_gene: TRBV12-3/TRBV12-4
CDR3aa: CASSPYTYYGYTF

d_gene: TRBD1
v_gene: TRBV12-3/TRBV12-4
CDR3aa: CATGQGSNEQYF

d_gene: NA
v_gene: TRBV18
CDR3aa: CASSPQGSEAFF

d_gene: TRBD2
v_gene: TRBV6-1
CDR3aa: CASSPRDTTGTSGTDTQYF

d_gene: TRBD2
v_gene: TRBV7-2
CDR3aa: CASSLGAPAGGTGELFF

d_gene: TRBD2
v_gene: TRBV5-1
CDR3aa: CASKGTGTSSYEQYF

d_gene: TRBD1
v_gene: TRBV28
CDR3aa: CASSPGGTQPQHF

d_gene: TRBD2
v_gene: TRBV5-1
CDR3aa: CASSLGLVNEQFF

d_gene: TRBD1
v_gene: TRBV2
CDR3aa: CATKGQTTDTQYF

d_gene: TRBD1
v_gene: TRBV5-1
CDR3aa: CASSLGTGRTSTDTQYF

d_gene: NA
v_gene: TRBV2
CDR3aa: CASTPGPSTDTQYF

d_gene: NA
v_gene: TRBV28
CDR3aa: CASSPTPPSTLNTGELFF

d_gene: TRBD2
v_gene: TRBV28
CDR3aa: CASSLYGGSHVTALAGEVDTQYF

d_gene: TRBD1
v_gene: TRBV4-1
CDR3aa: CASSPQSSTGTGELFF

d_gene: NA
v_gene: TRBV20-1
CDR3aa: CSSVRLGEETQYF

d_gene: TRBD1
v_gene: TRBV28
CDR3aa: CASSPPRQGWAEQYF